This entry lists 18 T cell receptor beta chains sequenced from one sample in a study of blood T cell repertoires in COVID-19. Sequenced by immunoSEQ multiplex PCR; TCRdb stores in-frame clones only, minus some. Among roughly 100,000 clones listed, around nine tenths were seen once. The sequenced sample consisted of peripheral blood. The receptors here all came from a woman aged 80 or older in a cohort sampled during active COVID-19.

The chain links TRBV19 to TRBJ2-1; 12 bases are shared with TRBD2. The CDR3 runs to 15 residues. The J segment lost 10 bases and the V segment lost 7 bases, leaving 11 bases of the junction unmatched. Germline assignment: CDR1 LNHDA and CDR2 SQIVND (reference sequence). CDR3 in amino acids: CASIALAGGSHEQFF. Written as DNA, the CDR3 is TGTGCCAGTATCGCACTAGCGGGGGGTTCTCACGAGCAGTTCTTC.

The CDR3 DNA reads as TGTGCCAGCAGTTTCCTGGGGACAGGGGGCACCGGGGAGCTGTTTTTT. This sequence encodes CASSFLGTGGTGELFF. This chain connects TRBV28 to TRBJ2-2, with TRBD1 matching over 11 bases. The CDR3 is made up of 16 amino acids. With 3 bases clipped from V and 4 bases from J, the junction kept 4 bases outside the gene matches. CDR1 is MDHEN, CDR2 SYDVKM, per germline.

The DNA of the CDR3 is TGTGCCATCAGCCGTCTAGCGGGGGGGCGGGAGACCCAGTACTTC. Residues: CAISRLAGGRETQYF. The chain couples TRBV10-3 to TRBJ2-5; 12 bases agree with TRBD2. Trimming at V came to 6 bases and at J to 5 bases, leaving 7 bases not matched to a gene. The CDR3 contains 15 residues. Germline lookup yields CDR1 ENHRY and CDR2 SYGVKD.

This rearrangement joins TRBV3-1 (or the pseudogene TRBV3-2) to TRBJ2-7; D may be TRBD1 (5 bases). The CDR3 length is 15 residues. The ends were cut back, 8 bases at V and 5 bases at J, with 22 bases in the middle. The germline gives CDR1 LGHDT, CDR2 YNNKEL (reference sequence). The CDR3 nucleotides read TGTGCCAGCTCCCACCTCCCAGGGCCTGGGGACGAGCAGTACTTC. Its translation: CASSHLPGPGDEQYF.

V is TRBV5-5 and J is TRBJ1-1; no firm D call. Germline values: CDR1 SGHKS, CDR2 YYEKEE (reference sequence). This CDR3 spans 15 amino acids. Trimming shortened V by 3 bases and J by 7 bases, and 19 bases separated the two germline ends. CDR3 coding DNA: TGTGCCAGCAGCTATTTTCCGGGAGCCGCAGGTGAAGCTTTCTTT. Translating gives CASSYFPGAAGEAFF.

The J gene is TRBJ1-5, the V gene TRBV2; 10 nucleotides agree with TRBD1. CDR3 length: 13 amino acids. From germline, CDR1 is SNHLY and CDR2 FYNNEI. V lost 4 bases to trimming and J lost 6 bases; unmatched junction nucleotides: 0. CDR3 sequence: CASSGTGGQPQHF. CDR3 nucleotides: TGTGCCAGCAGTGGGACAGGGGGTCAGCCCCAGCATTTT.

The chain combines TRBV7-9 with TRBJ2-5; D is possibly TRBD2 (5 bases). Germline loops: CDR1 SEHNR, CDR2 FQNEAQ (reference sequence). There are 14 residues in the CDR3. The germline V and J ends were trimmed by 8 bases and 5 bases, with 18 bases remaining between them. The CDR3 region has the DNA TGTGCCAGCGCTCAATTAGGACTCTGGGAGACCCAGTACTTC. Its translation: CASAQLGLWETQYF.

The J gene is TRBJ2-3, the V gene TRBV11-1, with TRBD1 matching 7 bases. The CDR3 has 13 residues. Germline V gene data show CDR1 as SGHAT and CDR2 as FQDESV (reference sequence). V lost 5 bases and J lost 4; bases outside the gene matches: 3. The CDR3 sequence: CASSRQGSDTQYF. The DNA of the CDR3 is TGTGCCAGCAGCCGACAGGGCTCAGATACGCAGTATTTT.

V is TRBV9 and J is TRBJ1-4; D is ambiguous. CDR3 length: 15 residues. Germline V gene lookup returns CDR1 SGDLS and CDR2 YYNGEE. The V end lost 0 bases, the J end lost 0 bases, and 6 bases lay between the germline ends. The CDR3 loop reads CASSVGQATNEKLFF. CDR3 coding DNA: TGTGCCAGCAGCGTAGGGCAGGCAACTAATGAAAAACTGTTTTTT.

The CDR3 DNA is TGTGCCAGCAGCCCACGACCGGGGGGGGATAATGAAAAACTGTTTTTT. Translated, it gives CASSPRPGGDNEKLFF. This chain joins TRBV3-1 (or the pseudogene TRBV3-2) and TRBJ1-4; tentatively, D is TRBD1 (5 bases). Germline V gene lookup returns CDR1 LGHDT and CDR2 YNNKEL (reference sequence). Trimming cost V 4 bases and J 4 bases, with 16 bases left between them. This CDR3 spans 16 amino acids.

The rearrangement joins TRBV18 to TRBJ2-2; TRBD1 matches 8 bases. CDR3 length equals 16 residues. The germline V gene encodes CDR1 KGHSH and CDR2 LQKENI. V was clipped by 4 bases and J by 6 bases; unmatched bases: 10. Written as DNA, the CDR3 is TGTGCCAGCTCACTATCTCGACAGGGGATGGCCGGGGAGCTGTTTTTT. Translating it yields CASSLSRQGMAGELFF.

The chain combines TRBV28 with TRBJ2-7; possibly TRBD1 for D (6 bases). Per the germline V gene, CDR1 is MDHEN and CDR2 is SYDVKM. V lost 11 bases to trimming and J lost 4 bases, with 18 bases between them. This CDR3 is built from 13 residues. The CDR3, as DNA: TGTGCCGGCCGACAGGACCATAATTACGAGCAGTACTTC. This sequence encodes CAGRQDHNYEQYF.

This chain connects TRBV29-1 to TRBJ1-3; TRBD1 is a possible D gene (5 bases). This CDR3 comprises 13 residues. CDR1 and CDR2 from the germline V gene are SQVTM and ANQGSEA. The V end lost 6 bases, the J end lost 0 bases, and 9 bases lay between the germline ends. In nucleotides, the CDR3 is TGCAGCGTGGGGCTGGGCTCTGGAAACACCATATATTTT. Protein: CSVGLGSGNTIYF. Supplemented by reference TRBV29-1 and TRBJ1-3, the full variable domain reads SAVISQKPSRDICQRGTSLTIQCQVDSQVTMMFWYRQQPGQSLTLIATANQGSEATYESGFVIDKFPISRPNLTFSTLTVSNMSPEDSSIYLCSVGLGSGNTIYFGEGSWLTVV.

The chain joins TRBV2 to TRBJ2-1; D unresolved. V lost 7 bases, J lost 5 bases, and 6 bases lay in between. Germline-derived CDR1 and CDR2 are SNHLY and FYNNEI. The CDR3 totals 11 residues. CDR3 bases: TGTGCCAGCAAGCTAAACAATGAGCAGTTCTTC. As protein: CASKLNNEQFF.

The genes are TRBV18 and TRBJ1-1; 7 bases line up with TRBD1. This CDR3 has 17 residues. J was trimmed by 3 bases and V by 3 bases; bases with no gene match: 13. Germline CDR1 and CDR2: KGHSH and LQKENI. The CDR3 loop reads CASSPDREDFFDTEAFF. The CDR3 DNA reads TGTGCCAGCTCACCCGACAGGGAAGATTTTTTCGACACTGAAGCTTTCTTT.

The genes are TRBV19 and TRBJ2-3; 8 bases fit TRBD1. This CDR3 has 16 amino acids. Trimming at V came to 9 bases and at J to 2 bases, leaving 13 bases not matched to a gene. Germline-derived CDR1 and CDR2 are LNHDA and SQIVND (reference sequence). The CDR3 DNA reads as TGTGCCAGCAGAGGCAGTAGACAGGGGATCACAGATACGCAGTATTTT. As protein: CASRGSRQGITDTQYF.

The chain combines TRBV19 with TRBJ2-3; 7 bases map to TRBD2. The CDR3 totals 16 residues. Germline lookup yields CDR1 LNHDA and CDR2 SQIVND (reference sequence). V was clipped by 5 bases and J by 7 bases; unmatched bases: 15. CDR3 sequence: CASSALLAAPVNTQYF. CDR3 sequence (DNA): TGTGCCAGTAGTGCTCTCCTAGCGGCCCCCGTTAATACGCAGTATTTT.

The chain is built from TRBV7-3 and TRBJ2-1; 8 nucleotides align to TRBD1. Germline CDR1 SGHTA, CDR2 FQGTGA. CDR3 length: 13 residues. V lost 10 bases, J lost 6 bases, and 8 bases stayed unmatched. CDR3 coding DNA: TGTGCCACCCAGGGGGCGCGAGGCAATGAGCAGTTCTTC. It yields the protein CATQGARGNEQFF.